This TCR beta chain was found in a study of monozygotic twins with inflammatory bowel disease. Broader study findings: The data did not back a single strong IBD-associated clonotype or signal. Researchers report that IBD patients shared fewer clonotypes with others than healthy twins, especially amid disease activity. By inverse Simpson index, TCRbeta diversity was lower in IBD patients than in healthy co-twins.

For this clonotype: Its antigen is not known.

TCRdb re-called the 5' RACE reads, yielding one record per CDR3 amino acid sequence without DNA. The sample has around 230,000 distinct CDR3 sequences. There are 12 residues in the CDR3. Germline-derived CDR1 and CDR2 are DFQATT and SNEGSKA (reference sequence). The clonotype comes from a human donor with ulcerative colitis or Crohn's disease, or a healthy co-twin of an affected twin (not recorded which). The source material was blood. V and J are TRBV20-1 and TRBJ2-3; TCRdb selects TRBD2, and the lack of DNA leaves this call unchecked. The CDR3 reads CSASRRKDTQYF.